This TCR beta chain was found in a study of tumor-infiltrating lymphocytes in oesophageal squamous cell carcinoma. TCRdb reprocessed the PCR reads with MiXCR, giving one entry per CDR3 protein. The table includes roughly 20,000 distinct CDR3 sequences, about two fifths detected once. There are many counts of this clonotype. The sequenced sample was esophageal tumor tissue. The clonotype was recovered from a male donor with esophageal squamous cell carcinoma.

The DNA of the CDR3 is TGTGCCAGCAGTCGCCCCCAGGGACCCCACCTCACAGATACGCAGTATTTT. Protein: CASSRPQGPHLTDTQYF. V gene TRBV6-7 combines with J gene TRBJ2-3; D could derive from TRBD1 or TRBD2 (5 bases each). TRBV6-7 counts as an open reading frame of uncertain function. The CDR3 is 17 amino acids. V gave up 5 bases and J gave up 2 bases, with 20 bases separating them.